The 26 T cell receptor beta chains listed next were all sequenced from one sample in a study of PD-1 blockade in mismatch repair-deficient tumors. The data were produced by immunoSEQ multiplex PCR, yet TCRdb's version contains in-frame clones alone and is incomplete. The sample carries 100,000 or so clones, 65% to 85% recorded once. The specimen comprised peripheral blood, sampled around 8 months after starting pembrolizumab. Every receptor here comes from an adult with mismatch repair-deficient cancer.

The rearrangement joins TRBV18 to TRBJ1-1; no definite D call. Germline V gene data show CDR1 as KGHSH and CDR2 as LQKENI. V lost 4 bases to trimming and J lost 2 bases, with 11 bases between them. This CDR3 contains 14 residues. This CDR3 reads CASSLQVINTEAFF. In nucleotides, the CDR3 is TGTGCCAGCTCACTTCAGGTGATTAACACTGAAGCTTTCTTT.

This clone was counted a single time. The chain links TRBV5-6 to TRBJ2-7, with unresolved D. V lost 2 bases, J lost 4 bases, and 7 bases lay in between. The CDR3 is 12 residues long. CDR1 is SGHDT and CDR2 is YYEEEE in the germline V gene. The CDR3 sequence is CASSFRVYEQYF. Written as DNA, the CDR3 is TGTGCCAGCAGCTTTAGAGTGTACGAGCAGTACTTC.

This clone was detected only a few times. The rearrangement uses TRBV28 and TRBJ1-5; D unresolved. This CDR3 has 14 residues. With 6 bases removed from V and 2 bases from J, the gap between germline ends came to 11 bases. From germline, CDR1 is MDHEN and CDR2 SYDVKM. CDR3 nucleotides: TGTGCCAGCAGCGACGCTAGGGGCAATCAGCCCCAGCATTTT. It encodes CASSDARGNQPQHF.

CDR3 nucleotides: TGTGCCAGCAGCTTAGATCTTATTAGGGCTGGAGAGACCCAGTACTTC. The encoded protein is CASSLDLIRAGETQYF. The chain joins TRBV11-2 to TRBJ2-5, with D unresolved. Per germline, CDR1 SGHAT and CDR2 FQNNGV. The CDR3 is 16 residues long. Trimming took 0 bases from V and 4 from J, leaving 15 bases between them.

This sequence joins TRBV6-4 and TRBJ2-7, with a tentative D call TRBD2 (5 bases). The CDR3 runs 13 residues. CDR1 MRHNA and CDR2 SNTAGT come from the germline V gene. Trimming left V 7 bases short and J 6 bases short, with 16 bases between. This CDR3 is CASTCGGGFEQYF. The CDR3 coding sequence is TGTGCCAGCACTTGTGGAGGCGGGTTCGAGCAGTACTTC.

Here the CDR3 reads CSARTALEAFF. The CDR3 region has the DNA TGCAGTGCGAGGACAGCTCTCGAGGCTTTCTTT. The rearrangement links TRBV20-1 to TRBJ1-1; TRBD1 is a possible D gene (6 bases). This CDR3 has 11 residues. Germline values: CDR1 DFQATT, CDR2 SNEGSKA (reference sequence). V lost 6 bases and J lost 11, with 16 bases in between.

The chain is built from TRBV9 and TRBJ2-1; 9 nucleotides agree with TRBD2. Germline values: CDR1 SGDLS, CDR2 YYNGEE. V was pared by 0 bases and J by 7 bases, with 2 bases of the junction left unmatched. The CDR3 is 14 amino acids. In DNA, the CDR3 is TGTGCCAGCAGCGTAGCTACTAGCGGGAATGAGCAGTTCTTC. Protein: CASSVATSGNEQFF.

The V gene is TRBV27, the J gene TRBJ1-5, with D perhaps TRBD1 (5 bases). With 10 bases removed from V and 7 bases from J, the gap between germline ends came to 23 bases. This CDR3 is 15 amino acids long. Germline-derived CDR1 and CDR2 are MNHEY and SMNVEV (reference sequence). The CDR3 DNA sequence: TGTGCCACCCAACCTTCGACAGACCACGTGCAGCCCCAGCATTTT. Translating gives CATQPSTDHVQPQHF.

The chain uses TRBV11-2 and TRBJ2-7; D not resolved. This CDR3 is built from 16 residues. Germline V gene sequence: CDR1 SGHAT, CDR2 FQNNGV. Trimming cost V 1 base and J 5 bases, with 18 bases left between them. The CDR3 coding sequence is TGTGCCAGCAGCTTAGGGGGTCAAGGCTCTGGCCACGAGCAGTACTTC. As protein: CASSLGGQGSGHEQYF.

The CDR3 DNA reads as TGTGCCAGCAGCCTTGGCGAGGGCGAGCAGTACTTC. Translating gives CASSLGEGEQYF. The V call is TRBV4-2, the J call TRBJ2-7, with TRBD2 as a possible D gene (5 bases). V dropped 4 bases and J dropped 6 bases, with 10 bases sitting between them. Germline lookup yields CDR1 LGHNA and CDR2 YNFKEQ. The CDR3 extends over 12 amino acids.

The chain carries TRBV4-3 and TRBJ1-2; perhaps TRBD1 as D (5 bases). CDR1 is LGHNA, CDR2 YSLEER, per germline. This CDR3 is built from 15 residues. V was pared by 3 bases and J by 4 bases, with 15 bases between. The CDR3 nucleotides read TGCGCCAGCAGCCACGACTTAACCGGGGCCTATGGCTACACCTTC. Translation: CASSHDLTGAYGYTF.

The rearrangement uses TRBV6-1 and TRBJ1-1; 8 bases fit TRBD1. Germline CDR1 MNHNS, CDR2 SASEGT. This CDR3 region has 14 residues. With 5 bases clipped from V and 4 bases from J, the junction kept 6 bases outside the gene matches. The CDR3 region has the DNA TGTGCCAGCAGTACAGGGGGAGCGGGCACTGAAGCTTTCTTT. This encodes CASSTGGAGTEAFF.

The V and J genes are TRBV5-5 and TRBJ2-3; D call uncertain. The V end lost 3 bases, the J end lost 3 bases, and 17 bases lay between the germline ends. The length of the CDR3 is 16 residues. Germline V CDR1 and CDR2: SGHKS, YYEKEE (reference sequence). This CDR3 reads CASSSALGMGTDTQYF. Written as DNA, the CDR3 is TGTGCCAGCAGCTCAGCGCTGGGCATGGGTACAGATACGCAGTATTTT.

The V call is TRBV18, the J call TRBJ2-6; D not certain. Trimming left V 6 bases short and J 0 bases short, with 9 bases between. CDR1 and CDR2 from the germline V gene are KGHSH and LQKENI. This CDR3 has 15 residues. CDR3 bases: TGTGCCAGCTCCTCGAGTAGCTCTGGGGCCAACGTCCTGACTTTC. It is translated as CASSSSSSGANVLTF. Full variable domain (missing parts from reference TRBV18 and TRBJ2-6): NAGVMQNPRHLVRRRGQEARLRCSPMKGHSHVYWYRQLPEEGLKFMVYLQKENIIDESGMPKERFSAEFPKEGPSILRIQQVVRGDSAAYFCASSSSSSGANVLTFGAGSRLTVL.

The chain recombines TRBV6-5 with TRBJ1-5; 8 nucleotides match TRBD1. CDR1 is MNHEY and CDR2 is SVGAGI in the germline V gene. V lost 3 bases to trimming and J lost 6 bases; unmatched junction nucleotides: 7. The CDR3 sequence is 15 residues long. This chain's CDR3 is CASSYEDRVGQPQHF. The CDR3 coding sequence is TGTGCCAGCAGTTATGAGGACAGGGTTGGTCAGCCCCAGCATTTT.

The chain couples TRBV6-5 to TRBJ2-1; perhaps TRBD1 as D (5 bases). Deletions cut 7 bases from V and 14 bases from J, with 15 bases between. The CDR3 is made up of 11 amino acids. The germline V gene has CDR1 MNHEY and CDR2 SVGAGI. The CDR3 region is CASKGSWQEFF. The CDR3 bases are TGTGCCAGCAAGGGGTCTTGGCAGGAGTTCTTC.

CDR3 nucleotide sequence: TGTGCCAGCAGCTTAACGGGAGGGAAGGACGAGCAGTACTTC. Translating it yields CASSLTGGKDEQYF. This chain links TRBV11-2 with TRBJ2-7; TRBD2 matches 8 bases. In germline, CDR1 is SGHAT, CDR2 FQNNGV. This CDR3 region has 14 residues. The V segment lost 2 bases and the J segment 5 bases; nucleotides outside the gene matches: 5.

Concerning this clone itself: One end of the junction does not line up with germline, which may come from a read error. J is TRBJ2-5 and V is TRBV30; TRBD1 might be the D (5 bases). This CDR3 has 19 residues. The germline V gene encodes CDR1 GTSNPN and CDR2 SVGIG (reference sequence). Here the CDR3 reads CAWSVVRSAGKWVPGTQYF. CDR3 DNA: TGTGCTTGGAGTGTCGTTCGTTCGGCAGGGAAATGGGTTCCGGGGACCCAGTACTTC. Full variable domain (missing parts from reference TRBV30 and TRBJ2-5): SQTIHQWPATLVQPVGSPLSLECTVEGTSNPNLYWYRQAAGRGLQLLFYSVGIGQISSEVPQNLSASRPQDRQFILSSKKLLLSDSGFYLCAWSVVRSAGKWVPGTQYFGPGTRLLVL.

The chain is built from TRBV27 and TRBJ2-7, with D perhaps TRBD1 (5 bases). V lost 5 bases to trimming and J lost 4 bases, with 9 bases between them. Germline CDR1 and CDR2: MNHEY and SMNVEV (reference sequence). The CDR3 sequence is 12 residues long. The CDR3 nucleotides read TGTGCCAGCAGTCCCACAGGTTACGAGCAGTACTTC. It codes for CASSPTGYEQYF.

The chain recombines TRBV19 with TRBJ1-2, with D possibly TRBD1 on 5 matching bases. Trimming shortened V by 6 bases and J by 0 bases, and 14 bases separated the two germline ends. The CDR3 has 15 residues. Germline assignment: CDR1 LNHDA and CDR2 SQIVND (reference sequence). The CDR3 region is CASSIDSLANYGYTF. DNA for the CDR3: TGTGCCAGTAGCATCGACAGTTTAGCTAACTATGGCTACACCTTC.

This chain joins TRBV5-1 and TRBJ1-1, with D possibly being TRBD1 (5 bases). Trimming took 5 bases from V and 5 from J, leaving 16 bases between them. There are 14 residues in the CDR3. Germline V gives CDR1 SGHRS, CDR2 YFSETQ. The CDR3 DNA is TGCGCCAGCAGACCTACTCGGGGGAGGACTGAAGCTTTCTTT. Residues: CASRPTRGRTEAFF.

This chain connects TRBV30 to TRBJ1-1, with no clear D. V lost 0 bases and J lost 4, with 6 bases in between. The germline V gene encodes CDR1 GTSNPN and CDR2 SVGIG (reference sequence). The CDR3 has 12 amino acids. In DNA form, the CDR3 reads TGTGCCTGGAGTGTGACAACCACTGAAGCTTTCTTT. This gives the protein CAWSVTTTEAFF.

The table lists this clone with a count of one. The genes are TRBV6-6 and TRBJ1-1; D gene unclear. Germline CDR1 reads MNHNY; CDR2 reads SVGAGI (reference sequence). The CDR3 extends over 15 amino acids. V lost 0 bases and J 4 bases, leaving 12 bases between the germline ends. CDR3 amino acids: CASSYSTGRITEAFF. The CDR3 coding sequence is TGTGCCAGCAGTTACTCGACTGGGAGAATCACTGAAGCTTTCTTT.

The chain carries TRBV10-1 and TRBJ2-3; D may be TRBD1 (6 bases). Trimming removed 3 bases at V and 1 base at J, with 14 bases between. The length of the CDR3 is 16 residues. CDR1 is WNHNN and CDR2 is SYGVQD in the germline V gene (reference sequence). DNA for the CDR3: TGCGCCAGCAGTGACCCGATTTCAGGGGGCACAGATACGCAGTATTTT. The encoded protein is CASSDPISGGTDTQYF.

The chain carries TRBV11-2 and TRBJ2-3; TRBD2 matches 9 bases. From germline, CDR1 is SGHAT and CDR2 FQNNGV. This CDR3 is built from 16 residues. With V trimmed by 6 bases and J by 1 base, 8 bases remained unmatched. DNA of the CDR3: TGTGCCAGCAGGATAAGCGGCGGGAGGGGCACAGATACGCAGTATTTT. As protein: CASRISGGRGTDTQYF.

The chain couples TRBV5-1 to TRBJ1-5; 8 positions match TRBD1. Germline assignment: CDR1 SGHRS and CDR2 YFSETQ. The V and J ends lost 4 bases and 7 bases, in that order; junction bases with no gene match: 7. The CDR3 contains 14 residues. The CDR3 spells CASSPGQGGQPQHF. DNA for the CDR3: TGCGCCAGCAGCCCCGGACAGGGTGGCCAGCCCCAGCATTTT.